These T cell receptor beta chains were read from a single sample in a study of T cell changes during pregnancy in multiple sclerosis. The method was immunoSEQ multiplex PCR; TCRdb's version includes in-frame clones alone and lacks a portion of them. The table has around 63,000 clones, about 91% seen once; the top ten hold more than 1.2%. The source material was peripheral blood, sampled after pregnancy. These receptors came from a female donor with multiple sclerosis, enrolled in a pregnancy study. Both conserved end residues are part of each CDR3. The D gene is left open where the match is weak. The size of a clone is reported for some rows only, either as once, few or many, or as a class for expanded clones.

j_gene | d_gene | abundance | v_gene | CDR3aa | CDR3nt
TRBJ2-7 | TRBD2 | NA | TRBV2 | CASSRTSGVYEQYF | TGTGCCAGCAGTCGGACTAGCGGGGTCTACGAGCAGTACTTC
TRBJ2-1 | NA | few | TRBV27 | CASSGSGSRSYNEQFF | TGTGCCAGCAGTGGAAGCGGATCTAGGTCCTACAATGAGCAGTTCTTC
TRBJ1-1 | TRBD1 | NA | TRBV10-1 | CASSGHQQGTTEAFF | TGCGCCAGCAGTGGACATCAACAGGGGACCACTGAAGCTTTCTTT
TRBJ1-2 | TRBD1 | once | TRBV9 | CASSPTTGAYGYTF | TGTGCCAGCAGCCCTACGACAGGGGCCTATGGCTACACCTTC
TRBJ2-7 | TRBD2 | NA | TRBV5-1 | CASSVTSTGEQYF | TGCGCCAGCAGCGTGACTAGCACGGGCGAGCAGTACTTC
TRBJ2-7 | TRBD2 | NA | TRBV4-2 | CASSQSFGTSYEQYF | TGTGCCAGCAGCCAAAGTTTCGGGACTAGCTACGAGCAGTACTTC
TRBJ2-7 | TRBD1 | NA | TRBV5-1 | CASSLDRGDEQYF | TGCGCCAGCAGCCTGGACAGGGGGGACGAGCAGTACTTC
TRBJ2-7 | TRBD2 | NA | TRBV10-1 | CASSGASGDYEQYF | TGCGCCAGCAGTGGAGCTAGCGGGGATTACGAGCAGTACTTC
TRBJ1-1 | TRBD1 | NA | TRBV6-6 | CASSTGEGADTEAFF | TGTGCCAGCTCCACGGGCGAGGGGGCGGATACTGAAGCTTTCTTT
TRBJ2-7 | TRBD1 | NA | TRBV5-6 | CASSSGTGDYEQYF | TGTGCCAGCAGCTCCGGGACAGGGGACTACGAGCAGTACTTC
TRBJ1-1 | NA | NA | TRBV11-2 | CASSLDPQAEAFF | TGTGCCAGCAGCTTAGATCCCCAGGCTGAAGCTTTCTTT
TRBJ1-4 | NA | NA | TRBV7-9 | CASSQWRDEEKLFF | TGTGCCAGCAGCCAGTGGAGGGATGAAGAAAAACTGTTTTTT
TRBJ2-2 | TRBD2 | NA | TRBV27 | CASSWRWVAGDTGELFF | TGTGCCAGCAGTTGGCGGTGGGTAGCGGGAGACACGGGGGAGCTGTTTTTT
TRBJ1-2 | TRBD1 | NA | TRBV19 | CAGRTGDGYTF | TGTGCCGGAAGAACAGGGGACGGCTACACCTTC
TRBJ2-1 | TRBD2 | NA | TRBV7-3 | CASSPRTSGSIGEQFF | TGTGCCAGCAGCCCAAGGACTAGCGGGAGTATCGGTGAGCAGTTCTTC
TRBJ2-5 | TRBD1 | many | TRBV18 | CASSPRDREETQYF | TGTGCCAGCTCACCAAGAGACAGGGAAGAGACCCAGTACTTC
TRBJ2-7 | NA | NA | TRBV7-7 | CASSLVVGSGFVGYEQYF | TGTGCTAGCAGCTTAGTGGTCGGTAGCGGTTTTGTCGGATACGAGCAGTACTTC
TRBJ2-2 | NA | NA | TRBV11-3 | CASSLASGELFF | TGTGCCAGCAGCTTAGCGTCCGGGGAGCTGTTTTTT
TRBJ1-2 | TRBD1 | NA | TRBV18 | CASSPSTGVDYGYTF | TGTGCCAGCTCACCATCGACAGGGGTCGACTATGGCTACACCTTC
TRBJ1-5 | TRBD1 | NA | TRBV7-9 | CASSLATGGPGQPQHF | TGTGCCAGCAGCTTGGCTACAGGGGGTCCGGGTCAGCCCCAGCATTTT
TRBJ1-4 | NA | NA | TRBV5-1 | CASRQGLNNEKLFF | TGCGCCAGCAGACAGGGCCTAAATAATGAAAAACTGTTTTTT
TRBJ2-7 | NA | medium-sized | TRBV30 | CAWRVSGLLPGEQYF | TGTGCCTGGAGGGTTTCGGGCCTTCTACCGGGGGAGCAGTACTTC
TRBJ1-2 | TRBD1 | NA | TRBV27 | CASSLGGTGLDGYTF | TGTGCCAGCAGTTTAGGAGGGACAGGGCTGGATGGCTACACCTTC
TRBJ1-1 | NA | NA | TRBV10-3 | CAISSGGSTEAFF | TGTGCCATCAGTAGCGGGGGTAGCACTGAAGCTTTCTTT
TRBJ2-3 | TRBD1 | NA | TRBV6-5 | CASSRTGSATDTQYF | TGTGCCAGCAGCAGGACAGGGTCGGCGACAGATACGCAGTATTTT
TRBJ2-1 | NA | once | TRBV19 | CASSVSRRESYEQFF | TGTGCCAGTAGTGTTTCTAGGCGGGAATCGTATGAGCAGTTCTTC
TRBJ2-2 | TRBD1 | once | TRBV30 | CAWGTGGTGELFF | TGTGCCTGGGGGACAGGAGGCACCGGGGAGCTGTTTTTT
TRBJ2-1 | TRBD2 | NA | TRBV7-3 | CASRSPVGTSGRFPYNEQFF | TGTGCCAGCAGGTCCCCGGTCGGGACTAGCGGGAGGTTCCCTTACAATGAGCAGTTCTTC
TRBJ1-1 | TRBD1 | NA | TRBV5-6 | CASSLGQGATEAFF | TGTGCCAGCAGCTTGGGACAGGGGGCGACTGAAGCTTTCTTT
TRBJ2-7 | NA | NA | TRBV9 | CASSLGLTYEQYF | TGTGCCAGCAGTTTAGGACTAACCTACGAGCAGTACTTC
TRBJ1-5 | TRBD1 | NA | TRBV7-9 | CASSRQGGQPQHF | TGTGCCAGCAGCCGACAGGGAGGACAGCCCCAGCATTTT
TRBJ2-3 | TRBD2 | NA | TRBV4-1 | CASSQVGTSGTDTQYF | TGCGCCAGCAGCCAAGTGGGAACTAGCGGCACAGATACGCAGTATTTT
TRBJ2-7 | TRBD2 | NA | TRBV18 | CASSPFVSGRAGEQYF | TGTGCCAGCTCACCATTCGTCAGCGGGAGGGCCGGGGAGCAGTACTTC
TRBJ1-1 | TRBD1 | NA | TRBV5-4 | CASSLVAGGGTEAFF | TGTGCCAGCAGCTTGGTGGCAGGGGGAGGCACTGAAGCTTTCTTT
TRBJ2-7 | TRBD2 | NA | TRBV6-5 | CASSLAGGSGEQYF | TGTGCCAGCAGCCTCGCGGGAGGTAGTGGCGAGCAGTACTTC
TRBJ1-2 | NA | NA | TRBV5-4 | CASSSGRPYYGYTF | TGTGCCAGCAGCAGCGGGCGCCCTTACTATGGCTACACCTTC
TRBJ2-7 | NA | once | TRBV18 | CASSPGGASSDEQYF | TGTGCCAGCTCACCAGGTGGGGCATCTAGCGACGAGCAGTACTTC
TRBJ2-3 | TRBD2 | NA | TRBV4-3 | CASSHQAASGGTSTDTQYF | TGCGCCAGCAGCCACCAGGCGGCTAGCGGAGGGACTAGCACAGATACGCAGTATTTT
TRBJ2-1 | TRBD1 | NA | TRBV5-1 | CASSPNPTGGGYNEQFF | TGCGCCAGCAGCCCTAACCCGACAGGGGGGGGGTACAATGAGCAGTTCTTC
TRBJ1-2 | NA | NA | TRBV25-1 | CASAHPGLEGLGYTF | TGTGCCAGCGCACATCCGGGACTGGAGGGGTTAGGCTACACCTTC
TRBJ2-2 | TRBD2 | NA | TRBV23-1 | CASRRLAPNTGELFF | TGCGCCAGCAGGAGACTAGCGCCTAACACCGGGGAGCTGTTTTTT
TRBJ2-2 | NA | NA | TRBV9 | CASSVVGAAGELFF | TGTGCCAGCAGCGTAGTAGGAGCCGCCGGGGAGCTGTTTTTT
TRBJ2-3 | TRBD2 | NA | TRBV10-3 | CAISRLAGEAYF | TGTGCCATCAGCCGACTAGCGGGGGAAGCATATTTT
TRBJ2-3 | TRBD2 | NA | TRBV30 | CAWSEGRRGDTQYF | TGTGCCTGGAGTGAGGGACGGCGGGGGGATACGCAGTATTTT
TRBJ2-3 | TRBD2 | NA | TRBV7-2 | CASSLVLAGGLRDTQYF | TGTGCCAGCAGCTTAGTTTTAGCGGGAGGGCTGAGAGATACGCAGTATTTT
TRBJ2-7 | NA | NA | TRBV5-1 | CASSFGGSQYEQYF | TGCGCCAGCAGCTTTGGGGGGTCCCAATACGAGCAGTACTTC
TRBJ1-2 | TRBD1 | NA | TRBV18 | CASSPPRDRGKWVYGYTF | TGTGCCAGCTCACCACCCCGGGACAGGGGAAAATGGGTCTATGGCTACACCTTC
TRBJ2-7 | NA | NA | TRBV5-1 | CASSLAGGSREQYF | TGCGCCAGCAGCTTGGCGGGGGGCTCGCGCGAGCAGTACTTC
TRBJ1-5 | TRBD1 | NA | TRBV19 | CASSLGQVNNQPQHF | TGTGCCAGTAGCCTCGGACAGGTGAACAATCAGCCCCAGCATTTT
TRBJ2-3 | NA | NA | TRBV30 | CAWSTIVGAREYF | TGTGCCTGGAGTACTATCGTAGGGGCCCGGGAGTATTTT
TRBJ2-7 | TRBD1 | NA | TRBV6-5 | CASSYNEGAYEQYF | TGTGCCAGCAGTTACAATGAGGGGGCATACGAGCAGTACTTC
TRBJ2-2 | TRBD1 | NA | TRBV2 | CASSGQGTNTGELFF | TGTGCCAGCAGTGGACAGGGAACTAACACCGGGGAGCTGTTTTTT